This TCR beta chain was captured in a study of OX40 agonist ivuxolimab in advanced cancers. This table comes from immunoSEQ multiplex PCR, and its TCRdb copy is limited to in-frame clones, with some not included. Among 70,000 to 80,000 clones listed, around 89% were seen once. Source: CD4+ or CD8+ T cells sorted from blood, taken in a trial of the OX40 agonist ivuxolimab. This TCR derives from an adult with an advanced solid tumor such as melanoma, head and neck, liver or kidney cancer.

CDR3 residues: CASSPLPKGQGAGDTQYF. The CDR3 DNA sequence: TGTGCCAGCTCACCGCTCCCAAAAGGGCAGGGGGCAGGAGATACGCAGTATTTT. V and J are TRBV18 and TRBJ2-3, with 8 bases matching TRBD1. With 3 bases clipped from V and 5 bases from J, the junction kept 16 bases outside the gene matches. Germline V gene data show CDR1 as KGHSH and CDR2 as LQKENI. This CDR3 comprises 18 residues.